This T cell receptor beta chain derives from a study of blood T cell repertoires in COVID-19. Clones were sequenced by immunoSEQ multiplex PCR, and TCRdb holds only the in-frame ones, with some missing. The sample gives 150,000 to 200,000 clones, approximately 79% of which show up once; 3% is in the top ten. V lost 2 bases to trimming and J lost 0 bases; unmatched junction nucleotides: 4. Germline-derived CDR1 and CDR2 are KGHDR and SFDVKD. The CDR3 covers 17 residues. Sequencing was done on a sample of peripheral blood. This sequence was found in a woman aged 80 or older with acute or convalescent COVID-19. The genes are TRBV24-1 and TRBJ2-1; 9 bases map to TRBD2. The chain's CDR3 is CATSDSVAGASYNEQFF. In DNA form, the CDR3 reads TGTGCCACCAGTGATTCTGTAGCGGGAGCCTCCTACAATGAGCAGTTCTTC.